The 20 T cell receptor beta chains given below trace back to one sample, sequenced in a study of T cell responses to AZD1222 COVID-19 vaccine (dated by TCRdb to the early 2020s). Taken with the paper, the label for time point translates to: baseline before first vaccination. Explained via the paper, the treatment or condition label denotes: meningococcal conjugate vaccine given as trial control. Receptor amplification or capture employed the immunoSEQ multiplex PCR assay. TCRdb stores this immuneACCESS table with in-frame sequences only. Part of the clones is absent; in the studies checked, under half of the shortfall reflects unresolved V genes, and no reason is known for the rest. The sample has 200,000 or so clones on record, more than 85% of them singletons. Roughly 1% of the sample is taken by the ten largest. Sequenced here: peripheral blood, sampled on day 0 of MenACWY control vaccination. These TCRs come from an adult in good health.

The rearrangement links TRBV15 to TRBJ1-2; 9 positions match TRBD1. Losses at the gene ends were 4 bases for V and 5 bases for J; bases not matched to a gene: 2. CDR1 is LNHNV and CDR2 is YYDKDF in the germline V gene (reference sequence). The CDR3 contains 13 residues. DNA of the CDR3: TGTGCCACCAGCACCGACAGGGGGTATGGCTACACCTTC. This sequence encodes CATSTDRGYGYTF.

The rearrangement joins TRBV9 to TRBJ2-3; 7 bases align to TRBD2. The junction had 6 bases not matched to a gene; V was cut back by 0 bases and J by 5 bases. The CDR3 length is 15 residues. In germline, CDR1 is SGDLS, CDR2 YYNGEE. CDR3 loop: CASSVGPSGKDTQYF. The CDR3 coding sequence is TGTGCCAGCAGCGTAGGGCCTAGCGGTAAAGATACGCAGTATTTT.

Notes on this clone: The sample contains more than one DNA sequence encoding this CDR3. The V call is TRBV30, the J call TRBJ1-5; no definite D call. The V end was cut by 0 bases, the J end by 5 bases, with 8 bases between. CDR3 length: 13 amino acids. Germline CDR1 reads GTSNPN; CDR2 reads SVGIG (reference sequence). CDR3 in DNA: TGTGCCTGGAGTGTGGGGTCCGATCAGCCCCAGCATTTT. Its translation is CAWSVGSDQPQHF.

The chain carries TRBV7-9 and TRBJ2-7; TRBD2 might be the D (6 bases). V lost 4 bases and J lost 5, with 18 bases in between. From germline, CDR1 is SEHNR and CDR2 FQNEAQ (reference sequence). The CDR3 sequence is 15 residues long. The CDR3, as DNA: TGTGCCAGCAGCTCGGCGGGACTCTCTAGAAACGAGCAGTACTTC. Protein sequence: CASSSAGLSRNEQYF.

This chain connects TRBV30 to TRBJ1-2; no definite D call. Trimming removed 0 bases at V and 12 bases at J, with 14 bases between. CDR3 size: 12 residues. From germline, CDR1 is GTSNPN and CDR2 SVGIG (reference sequence). The CDR3, as DNA: TGTGCCTGGAGTGTACGGGAAAACTACCACACCTTC. Protein sequence: CAWSVRENYHTF.

V is TRBV28 and J is TRBJ2-1, with D perhaps matching TRBD1 (9 bases). CDR3 length: 16 amino acids. Trimming pared 7 bases from V and 9 bases from J, leaving 25 bases between. Germline lookup yields CDR1 MDHEN and CDR2 SYDVKM. The CDR3 DNA reads TGTGCCAGCAAGCCCGGGGGGGGACAGGGAATCGGTGAGCAGTTCTTC. Its translation: CASKPGGGQGIGEQFF.

J is TRBJ2-2 and V is TRBV5-1, with TRBD1 matching over 8 bases. Per the germline V gene, CDR1 is SGHRS and CDR2 is YFSETQ. V trimming: 5 bases; J trimming: 4 bases; junction bases outside the gene matches: 7. The CDR3 is 15 residues long. Here the CDR3 DNA reads TGCGCCAGCAGAGAAACAGGGGGAGGCACCGGGGAGCTGTTTTTT. Translating gives CASRETGGGTGELFF.

The CDR3 protein is CASSPQGSNTEAFF. The CDR3 region has the DNA TGTGCCAGCAGTCCACAGGGGTCGAACACTGAAGCTTTCTTT. The V gene is TRBV6-5, the J gene TRBJ1-1; 7 bases line up with TRBD1. This CDR3 has 14 residues. CDR1 and CDR2 from the germline V gene are MNHEY and SVGAGI. Trimming took 5 bases from V and 1 from J; bases not matched to a gene: 4.

As for this clone: This CDR3 is also generated by other DNA sequences in the sample. The chain employs TRBV18 and TRBJ1-1, with 7 bases aligning to TRBD1. CDR3 length: 13 residues. CDR1 is KGHSH and CDR2 is LQKENI in the germline V gene. Losses at the gene ends were 3 bases for V and 5 bases for J; bases not matched to a gene: 3. The CDR3 DNA reads as TGTGCCAGCTCACCCGCAGGGGGAACTGAAGCTTTCTTT. Amino acids: CASSPAGGTEAFF. Variable domain in full (rest from reference TRBV18 and TRBJ1-1): NAGVMQNPRHLVRRRGQEARLRCSPMKGHSHVYWYRQLPEEGLKFMVYLQKENIIDESGMPKERFSAEFPKEGPSILRIQQVVRGDSAAYFCASSPAGGTEAFFGQGTRLTVV.

The chain carries TRBV15 and TRBJ1-4; D gene unclear. Germline V CDR1 and CDR2: LNHNV, YYDKDF (reference sequence). Deletions cut 1 base from V and 3 bases from J, with 9 bases between. The CDR3 sequence is 15 residues long. CDR3 amino acids: CATSRGGRANEKLFF. CDR3 DNA: TGTGCCACCAGCAGAGGTGGGAGGGCTAATGAAAAACTGTTTTTT.

The rearrangement joins TRBV6-5 to TRBJ2-7; 8 nucleotides agree with TRBD1. Germline CDR1 MNHEY, CDR2 SVGAGI. The CDR3 is 15 amino acids. The V and J ends lost 2 bases and 4 bases, in that order; junction bases with no gene match: 7. The CDR3 region has the DNA TGTGCCAGCAGTTACGCCCAGGGGGCCCGTTACGAGCAGTACTTC. Its protein product is CASSYAQGARYEQYF.

The chain carries TRBV12-3 or TRBV12-4 and TRBJ1-2; TRBD1 matches at 7 bases. CDR3 size: 13 residues. V was pared by 1 base and J by 8 bases, with 4 bases of the junction left unmatched. This CDR3 is CASSLGQGPGYTF. The CDR3 coding sequence is TGTGCCAGCAGTTTAGGACAGGGCCCCGGCTACACCTTC.

The chain uses TRBV7-8 and TRBJ2-1, with a tentative D call TRBD2 (5 bases). The CDR3 spans 11 residues. With 5 bases removed from V and 8 bases from J, the gap between germline ends came to 7 bases. Germline lookup yields CDR1 SGHVS and CDR2 FQNEAQ. CDR3 sequence: CASSVGDEQFF. The CDR3 region has the DNA TGTGCCAGCAGCGTCGGGGATGAGCAGTTCTTC. Full variable domain (remainder filled in from reference TRBV7-8 and TRBJ2-1): GAGVSQSPRYKVAKRGQDVALRCDPISGHVSLFWYQQALGQGPEFLTYFQNEAQLDKSGLPSDRFFAERPEGSVSTLKIQRTQQEDSAVYLCASSVGDEQFFGPGTRLTVL.

This rearrangement joins TRBV7-8 to TRBJ1-3, with D unclear. The CDR3 is made up of 15 amino acids. Germline V gene sequence: CDR1 SGHVS, CDR2 FQNEAQ. Trimming stripped 5 bases from V and 4 bases from J, with 15 bases between. The CDR3, as DNA: TGTGCCAGCAGCCCAGAGGCAGGTCTGGGAAACACCATATATTTT. Translating gives CASSPEAGLGNTIYF.

The chain's CDR3 is CASSGGGGQGYTF. DNA for the CDR3: TGTGCCAGCAGTGGAGGGGGAGGGCAAGGCTACACCTTC. V is TRBV2 and J is TRBJ1-2, with D possibly being TRBD1 (6 bases). The CDR3 runs 13 residues. V lost 4 bases, J lost 8 bases, and 14 bases lay in between. Germline loops: CDR1 SNHLY, CDR2 FYNNEI.

For this clone: An end of the junction differs from the germline gene, which may be a read error. The rearrangement links TRBV5-1 to TRBJ2-2; possibly TRBD2 for D (7 bases). The CDR3 is 16 amino acids. The germline V gene encodes CDR1 SGHRS and CDR2 YFSETQ. The CDR3: CARSLGGTSYTGELFF. In nucleotides, the CDR3 is TGCGCCCGCAGCTTGGGGGGGACATCTTACACCGGGGAGCTGTTTTTT.

In DNA, the CDR3 is TGTGCCAGTAGTATATTACAGGGATCCGGCTACACCTTC. It specifies CASSILQGSGYTF. V and J are TRBV19 and TRBJ1-2; possibly TRBD1 for D (6 bases). The germline CDR1 and CDR2 sequences are LNHDA and SQIVND (reference sequence). V was trimmed by 2 bases and J by 8 bases, leaving 12 bases between them. This CDR3 region has 13 residues.

This clone came up once. This chain uses TRBV7-2 with TRBJ2-5; D is uncertain. This CDR3 comprises 14 residues. Trimming shortened V by 1 base and J by 6 bases, and 12 bases separated the two germline ends. The germline gives CDR1 SGHTA, CDR2 FQGNSA. The CDR3 region has the DNA TGTGCCAGCAGCTTAGGCCACCACGGGCAGACCCAGTACTTC. Translating gives CASSLGHHGQTQYF.

V and J are TRBV7-2 and TRBJ2-7, with no clear D. The V gene lost 6 bases and the J gene lost 2 bases, with 5 bases spanning the gap. From germline, CDR1 is SGHTA and CDR2 FQGNSA. This CDR3 is 11 amino acids long. The CDR3, as DNA: TGTGCCAGCAGTAATACCTACGAGCAGTACTTC. Protein: CASSNTYEQYF.

The CDR3 coding sequence is TGCGCCAGCACCCTACAGGGAACGAACACTGAAGCTTTCTTT. Translating gives CASTLQGTNTEAFF. The rearrangement links TRBV5-1 to TRBJ1-1, with D tentatively TRBD1 (6 bases). The CDR3 extends over 14 amino acids. The V gene lost 6 bases and the J gene lost 1 base, with 13 bases spanning the gap. Looked up from germline, CDR1 is SGHRS and CDR2 is YFSETQ.